This T cell receptor beta chain was documented in a study of cytomegalovirus exposure and HLA in healthy donors. As regards this clone: Its antigen remains unknown.

Whole-study findings and limits: As a later analysis showed, a missense DCLRE1C variant was linked to trimming of TCR beta V- and J-genes.

This PCR relied on a set of 60 Vbeta primers and 13 Jbeta primers. Some clones are missing from TCRdb's copy, which holds only in-frame ones; the method was immunoSEQ multiplex PCR. This table has 150,000 to 200,000 clones, roughly 79% appearing once. There are 15 residues in the CDR3. Trimming shortened V by 2 bases and J by 7 bases, and 17 bases separated the two germline ends. Germline V gene sequence: CDR1 MDHEN, CDR2 SYDVKM. Specimen: PBMCs. V and J are TRBV28 and TRBJ1-2, with TRBD1 as a possible D gene (5 bases). This sequence was found in a man aged 40-55 years in good health and CMV-seronegative. CDR3 nucleotides: TGTGCCAGCAGTTTACCCGTCGGCAGGGTGGCTGGCTACACCTTC. Protein: CASSLPVGRVAGYTF.